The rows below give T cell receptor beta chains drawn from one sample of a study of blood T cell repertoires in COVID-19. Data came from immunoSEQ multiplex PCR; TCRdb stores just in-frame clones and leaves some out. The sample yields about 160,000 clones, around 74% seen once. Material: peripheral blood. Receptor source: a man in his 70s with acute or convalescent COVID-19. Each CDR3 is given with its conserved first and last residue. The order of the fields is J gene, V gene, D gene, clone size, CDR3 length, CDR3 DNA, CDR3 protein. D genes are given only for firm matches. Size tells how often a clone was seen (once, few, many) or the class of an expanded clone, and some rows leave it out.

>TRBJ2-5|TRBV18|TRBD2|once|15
TGTGCCAGCTCATCCGGACTAGACTATCGGGAGACCCAGTACTTC
CASSSGLDYRETQYF
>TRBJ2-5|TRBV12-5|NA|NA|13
TGTGCTAGTGGTCCTCAGGGTGGGGAGACCCAGTACTTC
CASGPQGGETQYF
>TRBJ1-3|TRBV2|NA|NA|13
TGTGCCGGTAAACAGGGCGCTGGAAACACCATATATTTT
CAGKQGAGNTIYF
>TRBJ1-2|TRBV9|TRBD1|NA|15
TGTGCCAGCAGCCCGGGACAGCCCTTTACCGATGGCTACACCTTC
CASSPGQPFTDGYTF
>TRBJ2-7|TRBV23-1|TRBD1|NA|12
TGCGCCAGCAGTCAGAACAGGGGCGAGCAGTACTTC
CASSQNRGEQYF
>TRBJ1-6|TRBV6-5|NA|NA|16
TGTGCCAGCAGTTACGACAGAGCCTCCTATAATTCACCCCTCCACTTT
CASSYDRASYNSPLHF
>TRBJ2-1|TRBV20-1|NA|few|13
TGCAGTGCTAGTCAGAGCGCCGACAATGAGCAGTTCTTC
CSASQSADNEQFF
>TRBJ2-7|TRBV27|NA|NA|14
TGTGCCAGCAGGGTCCGAGATTTTTCCTACGAGCAGTACTTC
CASRVRDFSYEQYF
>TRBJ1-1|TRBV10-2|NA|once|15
TGCGCCAGCAGCAATTCGGACAGTTTGAACACTGAAGCTTTCTTT
CASSNSDSLNTEAFF
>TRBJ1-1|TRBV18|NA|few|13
TGTGCCAGCTCACCCCTCGGGGGGAGAGTGGCTTTCTTT
CASSPLGGRVAFF
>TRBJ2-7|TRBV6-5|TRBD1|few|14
TGTGCCAGCAAATACCGGGACAGGGGCTCCGAGCAGTACTTC
CASKYRDRGSEQYF
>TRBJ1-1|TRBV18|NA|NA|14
TGTGCCAGCTCAGTGGGGGGTATGAACACTGAAGCTTTCTTT
CASSVGGMNTEAFF
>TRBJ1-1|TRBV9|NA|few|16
TGTGCCAGCAGCGTAGAGTCCCATGGCATGAACACTGAAGCTTTCTTT
CASSVESHGMNTEAFF
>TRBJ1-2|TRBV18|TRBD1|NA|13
TGTGCCAGCTCACCGGGACAGGGCTCGGGCTACACCTTC
CASSPGQGSGYTF
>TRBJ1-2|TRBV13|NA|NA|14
TGTGCCAGCAGCTTAGGGTCAGGCTCATATGGCTACACCTTC
CASSLGSGSYGYTF
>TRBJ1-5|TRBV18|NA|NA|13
TGTGCCAGCTCACCTGGAGAAAATCAGCCCCAGCATTTT
CASSPGENQPQHF